This T cell receptor (beta chain) was recorded in a study of immune evolution from preneoplasia to lung adenocarcinoma. Study summary: HLA loss of heterozygosity: less than 9% AIS, around 16% MIA, more than 25% ADC, none AAH. Study conclusions and caveats: Top clone share appeared to fall from AAH through AIS, MIA, adenocarcinoma.

V lost 5 bases and J lost 4; bases outside the gene matches: 3. The germline V gene encodes CDR1 LNHDA and CDR2 SQIVND (reference sequence). The CDR3 extends over 15 amino acids. With respect to this clone: Its target is unknown.

Histologic diagnosis was independently verified by two lung pathologists. Profiling relied on immunoSEQ multiplex PCR, and the TCRdb table lists in-frame clones only, not all of them. Here the sample spans about 4,000 clones, roughly three quarters being singletons. The chain joins TRBV19 to TRBJ2-3, with 13 bases lining up with TRBD2. The origin of this receptor is a person aged 50-70 years with lung adenocarcinoma. The source material was FFPE minimally invasive lung adenocarcinoma tissue. Here the CDR3 DNA reads TGTGCCAGTAGTTCGGGACTAGCGGGACCAGATACGCAGTATTTT. This gives the protein CASSSGLAGPDTQYF.